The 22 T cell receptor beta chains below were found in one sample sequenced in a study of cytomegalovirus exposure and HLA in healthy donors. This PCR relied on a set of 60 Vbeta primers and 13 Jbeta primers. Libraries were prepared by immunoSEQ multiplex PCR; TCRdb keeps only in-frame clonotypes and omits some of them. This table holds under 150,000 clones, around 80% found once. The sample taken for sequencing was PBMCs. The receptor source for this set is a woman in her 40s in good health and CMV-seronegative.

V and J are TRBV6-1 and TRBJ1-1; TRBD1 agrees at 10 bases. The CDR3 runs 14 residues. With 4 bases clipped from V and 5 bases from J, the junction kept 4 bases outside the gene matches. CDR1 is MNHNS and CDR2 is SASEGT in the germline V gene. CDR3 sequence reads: CASSARQGATEAFF. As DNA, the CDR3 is TGTGCCAGCAGTGCCCGACAGGGGGCTACTGAAGCTTTCTTT.

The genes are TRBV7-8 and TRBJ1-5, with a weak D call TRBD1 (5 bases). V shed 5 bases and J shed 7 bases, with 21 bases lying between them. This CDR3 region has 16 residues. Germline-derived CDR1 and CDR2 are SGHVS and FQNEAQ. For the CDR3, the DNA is TGTGCCAGCAGCCCCCTGTCCGGCCAGGGAGGGCAGCCCCAGCATTTT. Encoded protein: CASSPLSGQGGQPQHF. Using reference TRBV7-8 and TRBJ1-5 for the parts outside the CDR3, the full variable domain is GAGVSQSPRYKVAKRGQDVALRCDPISGHVSLFWYQQALGQGPEFLTYFQNEAQLDKSGLPSDRFFAERPEGSVSTLKIQRTQQEDSAVYLCASSPLSGQGGQPQHFGDGTRLSIL.

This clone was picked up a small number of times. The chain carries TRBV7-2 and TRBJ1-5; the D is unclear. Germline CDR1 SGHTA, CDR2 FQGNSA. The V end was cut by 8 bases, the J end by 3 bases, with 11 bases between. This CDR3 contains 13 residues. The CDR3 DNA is TGTGCCAGCGCCCCACAAGACAATCAGCCCCAGCATTTT. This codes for CASAPQDNQPQHF.

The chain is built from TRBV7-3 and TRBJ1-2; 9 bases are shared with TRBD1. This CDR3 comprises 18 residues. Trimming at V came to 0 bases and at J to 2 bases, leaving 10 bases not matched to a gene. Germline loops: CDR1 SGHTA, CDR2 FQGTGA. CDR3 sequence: CASSLTGQGLAGNYGYTF. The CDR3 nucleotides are TGTGCCAGCAGCTTAACGGGACAGGGTTTGGCTGGCAACTATGGCTACACCTTC. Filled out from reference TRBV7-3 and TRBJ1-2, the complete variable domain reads GAGVSQTPSNKVTEKGKYVELRCDPISGHTALYWYRQSLGQGPEFLIYFQGTGAADDSGLPNDRFFAVRPEGSVSTLKIQRTERGDSAVYLCASSLTGQGLAGNYGYTFGSGTRLTVV.

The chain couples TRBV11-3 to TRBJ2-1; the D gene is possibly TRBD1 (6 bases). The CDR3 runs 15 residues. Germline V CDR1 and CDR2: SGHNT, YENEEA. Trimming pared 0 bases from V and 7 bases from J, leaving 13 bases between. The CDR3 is CASSLEGRQGNEQFF. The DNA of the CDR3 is TGTGCCAGCAGCTTAGAGGGACGCCAGGGGAATGAGCAGTTCTTC.

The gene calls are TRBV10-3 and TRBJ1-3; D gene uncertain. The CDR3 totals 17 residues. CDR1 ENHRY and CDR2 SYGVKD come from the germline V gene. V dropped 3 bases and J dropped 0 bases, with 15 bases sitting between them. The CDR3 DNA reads TGTGCCATCAGTGAAAGGGCTAAGGGAGACTCTGGAAACACCATATATTTT. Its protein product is CAISERAKGDSGNTIYF.

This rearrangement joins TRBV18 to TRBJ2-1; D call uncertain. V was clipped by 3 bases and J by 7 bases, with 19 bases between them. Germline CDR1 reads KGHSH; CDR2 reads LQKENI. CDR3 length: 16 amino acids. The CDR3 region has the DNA TGTGCCAGCTCACCCGGCCTAAGAGCGAGGTCGAATGAGCAGTTCTTC. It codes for CASSPGLRARSNEQFF.

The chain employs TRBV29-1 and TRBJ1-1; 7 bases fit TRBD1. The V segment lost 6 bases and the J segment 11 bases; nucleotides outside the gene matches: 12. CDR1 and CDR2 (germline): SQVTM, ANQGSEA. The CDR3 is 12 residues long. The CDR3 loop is CSVDVDREHAFF. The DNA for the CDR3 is TGCAGCGTAGACGTAGACAGGGAACACGCTTTCTTT.

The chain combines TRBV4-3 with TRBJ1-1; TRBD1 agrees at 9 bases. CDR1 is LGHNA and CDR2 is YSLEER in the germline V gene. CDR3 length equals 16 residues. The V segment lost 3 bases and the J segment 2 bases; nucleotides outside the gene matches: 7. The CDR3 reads CASSQSLQGANTEAFF. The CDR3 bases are TGCGCCAGCAGCCAGTCCCTACAGGGGGCTAACACTGAAGCTTTCTTT.

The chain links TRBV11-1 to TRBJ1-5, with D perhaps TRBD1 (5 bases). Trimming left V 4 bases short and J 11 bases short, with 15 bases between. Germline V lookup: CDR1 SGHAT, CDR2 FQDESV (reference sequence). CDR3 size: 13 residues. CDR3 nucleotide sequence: TGTGCCAGCAGCTCGGCTCGGGGAGGGGCCCAGCATTTT. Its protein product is CASSSARGGAQHF.

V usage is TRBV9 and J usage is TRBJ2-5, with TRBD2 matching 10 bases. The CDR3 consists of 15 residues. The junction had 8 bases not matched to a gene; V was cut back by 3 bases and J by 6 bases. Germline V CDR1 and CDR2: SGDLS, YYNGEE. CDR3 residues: CASSAYTSGEKTQYF. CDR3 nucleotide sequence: TGTGCCAGCAGCGCCTACACTAGCGGGGAAAAGACCCAGTACTTC.

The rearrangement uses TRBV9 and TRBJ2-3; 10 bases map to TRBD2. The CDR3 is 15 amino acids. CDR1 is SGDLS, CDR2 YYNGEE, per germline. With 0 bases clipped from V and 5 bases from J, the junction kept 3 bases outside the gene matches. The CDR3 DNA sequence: TGTGCCAGCAGCGTAGTAGCGGGAGGTTTAGATACGCAGTATTTT. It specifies CASSVVAGGLDTQYF.

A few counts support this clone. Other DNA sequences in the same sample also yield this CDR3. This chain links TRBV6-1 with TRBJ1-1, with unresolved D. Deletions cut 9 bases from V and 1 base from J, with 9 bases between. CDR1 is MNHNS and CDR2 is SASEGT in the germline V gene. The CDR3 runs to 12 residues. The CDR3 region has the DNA TGTGCCAGTTCGCCAGGGAACACTGAAGCTTTCTTT. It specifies CASSPGNTEAFF.

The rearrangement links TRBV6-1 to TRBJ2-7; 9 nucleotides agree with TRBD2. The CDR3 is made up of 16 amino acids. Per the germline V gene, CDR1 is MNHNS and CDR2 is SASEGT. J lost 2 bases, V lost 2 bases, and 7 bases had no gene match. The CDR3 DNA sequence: TGTGCCAGCAGTGAAACCCTAGCGGGACTTGCCTACGAGCAGTACTTC. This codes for CASSETLAGLAYEQYF.

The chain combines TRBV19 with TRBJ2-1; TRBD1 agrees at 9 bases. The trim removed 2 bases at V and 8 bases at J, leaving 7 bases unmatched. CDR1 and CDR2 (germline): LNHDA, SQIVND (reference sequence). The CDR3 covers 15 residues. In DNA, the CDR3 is TGTGCCAGTAGTATACCGGGACAGGGAATTGATGAGCAGTTCTTC. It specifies CASSIPGQGIDEQFF.

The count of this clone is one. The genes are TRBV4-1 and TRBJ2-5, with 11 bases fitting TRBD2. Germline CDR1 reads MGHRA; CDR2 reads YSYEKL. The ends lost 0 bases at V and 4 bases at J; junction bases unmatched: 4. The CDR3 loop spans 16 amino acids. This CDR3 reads CASSQELAGGRETQYF. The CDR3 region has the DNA TGCGCCAGCAGCCAAGAGCTAGCGGGGGGACGAGAGACCCAGTACTTC.

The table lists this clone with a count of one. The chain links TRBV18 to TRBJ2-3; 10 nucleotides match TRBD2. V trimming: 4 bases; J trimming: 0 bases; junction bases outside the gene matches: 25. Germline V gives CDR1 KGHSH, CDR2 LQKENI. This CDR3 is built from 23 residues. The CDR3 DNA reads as TGTGCCAGCTCACACGACGGGCCCCCTCCGGGACTAGCGACCTTAGGGAGCACAGATACGCAGTATTTT. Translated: CASSHDGPPPGLATLGSTDTQYF.

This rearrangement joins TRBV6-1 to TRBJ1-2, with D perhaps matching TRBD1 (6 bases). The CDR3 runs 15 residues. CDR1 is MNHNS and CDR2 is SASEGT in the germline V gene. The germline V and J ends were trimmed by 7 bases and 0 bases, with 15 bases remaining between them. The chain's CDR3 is CASTRTDFTNYGYTF. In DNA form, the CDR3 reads TGTGCCAGCACCCGGACAGATTTCACTAACTATGGCTACACCTTC.

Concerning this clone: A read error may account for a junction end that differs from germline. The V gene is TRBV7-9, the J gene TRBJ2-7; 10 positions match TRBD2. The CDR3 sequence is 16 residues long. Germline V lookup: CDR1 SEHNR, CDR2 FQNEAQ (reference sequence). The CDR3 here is CSSSLGLAGEIYEQYF. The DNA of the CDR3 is TGTTCCAGCAGCTTAGGCCTAGCGGGAGAGATCTACGAGCAGTACTTC.

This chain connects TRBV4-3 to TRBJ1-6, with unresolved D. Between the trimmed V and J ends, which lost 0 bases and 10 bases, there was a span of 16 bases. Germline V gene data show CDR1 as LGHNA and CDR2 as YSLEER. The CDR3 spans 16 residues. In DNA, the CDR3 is TGCGCCAGCAGCCAAGAATATCCGGTATCACGGTCACCCCTCCACTTT. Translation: CASSQEYPVSRSPLHF.

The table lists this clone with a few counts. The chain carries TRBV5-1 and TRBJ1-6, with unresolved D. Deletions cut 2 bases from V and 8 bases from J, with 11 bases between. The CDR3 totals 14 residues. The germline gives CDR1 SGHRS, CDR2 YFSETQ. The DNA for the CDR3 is TGCGCCAGCAGCTTTGGCCTAGAGGATTCACCCCTCCACTTT. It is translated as CASSFGLEDSPLHF.

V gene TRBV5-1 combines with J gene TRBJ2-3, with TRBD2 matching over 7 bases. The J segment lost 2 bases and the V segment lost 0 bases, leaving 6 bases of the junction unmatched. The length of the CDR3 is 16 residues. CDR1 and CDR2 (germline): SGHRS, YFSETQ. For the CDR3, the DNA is TGCGCCAGCAGCTTGGGGGCGGGAGCGATCACAGATACGCAGTATTTT. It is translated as CASSLGAGAITDTQYF.